A single sample gave rise to the 17 T cell receptor beta chains below, sequenced in a study of blood T cell repertoires in COVID-19. Assay: immunoSEQ multiplex PCR; the TCRdb copy retains only in-frame clones and omits some. The sample shows about 230,000 clones, 75% to 90% of them seen only once. Specimen: peripheral blood. These receptors originate from a man between 40 and 49 years old with acute or convalescent COVID-19.

The chain uses TRBV6-2 or TRBV6-3 and TRBJ1-1, with 8 bases fitting TRBD1. The CDR3 has 14 amino acids. Germline values: CDR1 MNHEY, CDR2 SVGEGT. The V segment lost 6 bases and the J segment 5 bases; nucleotides outside the gene matches: 8. The CDR3, as DNA: TGTGCCAGCAGCACCCAGGGGGCGTCGACTGAAGCTTTCTTT. Translated, it gives CASSTQGASTEAFF.

The J gene is TRBJ2-2, the V gene TRBV6-5, with D perhaps matching TRBD2 (6 bases). V shed 4 bases and J shed 5 bases, with 14 bases lying between them. CDR1 MNHEY and CDR2 SVGAGI come from the germline V gene. The CDR3 consists of 15 residues. The CDR3 here is CASSSGLPYTGELFF. CDR3 nucleotide sequence: TGTGCCAGCAGTTCGGGACTTCCATATACCGGGGAGCTGTTTTTT.

This rearrangement joins TRBV10-3 to TRBJ2-1; 13 bases line up with TRBD2. The V and J ends lost 3 bases and 9 bases, in that order; junction bases with no gene match: 8. Germline CDR1 ENHRY, CDR2 SYGVKD. The CDR3 totals 16 residues. In nucleotides, the CDR3 is TGTGCCATCAGTGACCTCGGACTAGCGGGAGTTGTTGAGCAGTTCTTC. This sequence encodes CAISDLGLAGVVEQFF.

The V and J genes are TRBV7-2 and TRBJ2-7; D may be TRBD2 (6 bases). CDR1 is SGHTA and CDR2 is FQGNSA in the germline V gene. The CDR3 runs to 15 residues. The V end lost 1 base, the J end lost 4 bases, and 14 bases lay between the germline ends. CDR3: CASSLVGGTTYEQYF. CDR3 nucleotide sequence: TGTGCCAGCAGCTTAGTCGGGGGAACAACTTACGAGCAGTACTTC.

This clone has just a few counts. The chain links TRBV19 to TRBJ1-2; 7 bases align to TRBD1. V lost 4 bases and J lost 14; bases outside the gene matches: 19. Germline V gene data show CDR1 as LNHDA and CDR2 as SQIVND (reference sequence). The CDR3 extends over 15 amino acids. CDR3: CASSTHRGQTSSHTF. The CDR3 nucleotides are TGTGCCAGTAGTACCCACAGGGGCCAAACCTCCTCTCATACCTTC.

J is TRBJ1-6 and V is TRBV3-1 (or the pseudogene TRBV3-2); D perhaps matches TRBD1 (5 bases). Germline V gene sequence: CDR1 LGHDT, CDR2 YNNKEL (reference sequence). This CDR3 comprises 14 residues. V gave up 2 bases and J gave up 10 bases, with 12 bases separating them. The CDR3: CASSQTGLGSPLHF. CDR3 bases: TGTGCCAGCAGCCAAACGGGACTAGGGTCACCCCTCCACTTT.

This chain joins TRBV24-1 and TRBJ2-5; a possible D gene is TRBD2 (5 bases). Germline-derived CDR1 and CDR2 are KGHDR and SFDVKD. The CDR3 has 17 residues. V was trimmed by 5 bases and J by 1 base, leaving 19 bases between them. CDR3: CATSAERAVRPQETQYF. The CDR3 region has the DNA TGTGCCACCAGTGCGGAAAGAGCGGTTCGTCCCCAAGAGACCCAGTACTTC.

The rearrangement joins TRBV12-5 to TRBJ2-3, with TRBD2 matching over 12 bases. Germline values: CDR1 LGHNT, CDR2 FRNRAP. Trimming took 7 bases from V and 4 from J; bases not matched to a gene: 6. The CDR3 runs 15 residues. The CDR3 region is CASALTSGSADTQYF. The CDR3 DNA reads TGTGCTAGTGCCCTGACTAGCGGGAGCGCAGATACGCAGTATTTT. The variable domain in full, with the rest retrieved from reference TRBV12-5 and TRBJ2-3, is DARVTQTPRHKVTEMGQEVTMRCQPILGHNTVFWYRQTMMQGLELLAYFRNRAPLDDSGMPKDRFSAEMPDATLATLKIQPSEPRDSAVYFCASALTSGSADTQYFGPGTRLTVL.

The rearrangement links TRBV6-5 to TRBJ1-1; 7 bases map to TRBD1. Germline assignment: CDR1 MNHEY and CDR2 SVGAGI. This CDR3 spans 11 amino acids. Trimming cost V 6 bases and J 7 bases; bases outside gene matches: 2. Here the CDR3 DNA reads TGTGCCAGCAGGGGACAGTTTGAAGCTTTCTTT. Encoded protein: CASRGQFEAFF.

This chain joins TRBV9 and TRBJ2-2, with 9 bases fitting TRBD2. J was trimmed by 7 bases and V by 2 bases; bases with no gene match: 12. This CDR3 has 17 residues. Per the germline V gene, CDR1 is SGDLS and CDR2 is YYNGEE. CDR3 in DNA: TGTGCCAGCAGCGTCGGGCCCCCGACTAGCGGACACGGGGAGCTGTTTTTT. This encodes CASSVGPPTSGHGELFF.

The chain recombines TRBV5-5 with TRBJ2-3; D is unresolved. V lost 2 bases and J 0 bases, leaving 7 bases between the germline ends. CDR1 is SGHKS, CDR2 YYEKEE, per germline (reference sequence). This CDR3 comprises 14 residues. The CDR3 DNA sequence: TGTGCCAGCAGCTTACTGACTAGCACAGATACGCAGTATTTT. It yields the protein CASSLLTSTDTQYF. The whole variable domain, remainder taken from reference TRBV5-5 and TRBJ2-3, is DAGVTQSPTHLIKTRGQQVTLRCSPISGHKSVSWYQQVLGQGPQFIFQYYEKEERGRGNFPDRFSARQFPNYSSELNVNALLLGDSALYLCASSLLTSTDTQYFGPGTRLTVL.

In this sample, this clone turned up once. The CDR3, as DNA: TGCGCCAGCGGACGCGGGAGTGAGGGAACAGATACGCAGTATTTT. Its protein product is CASGRGSEGTDTQYF. The chain couples TRBV10-2 to TRBJ2-3, with 7 bases matching TRBD2. CDR3 size: 15 residues. Germline-derived CDR1 and CDR2 are WSHSY and SAAADI. Trimming removed 8 bases from V and 3 bases from J; junction bases left unmatched: 11.

The chain is built from TRBV28 and TRBJ2-3; 8 nucleotides align to TRBD2. Germline CDR1 and CDR2: MDHEN and SYDVKM. This CDR3 region has 16 residues. V was pared by 4 bases and J by 1 base, with 7 bases of the junction left unmatched. The CDR3 DNA reads TGTGCCAGCAGTTCCGGGACTAGAGAGGGCACAGATACGCAGTATTTT. The encoded protein is CASSSGTREGTDTQYF.

This clone appeared a few times. The V call is TRBV19, the J call TRBJ2-3, with 8 nucleotides matching TRBD2. This CDR3 has 16 amino acids. Germline V gene data show CDR1 as LNHDA and CDR2 as SQIVND (reference sequence). Trimming removed 5 bases from V and 4 bases from J; junction bases left unmatched: 11. The CDR3 DNA sequence: TGTGCCAGTAGTTCAGGAGCGGGAGTAGGTCCAGATACGCAGTATTTT. It is translated as CASSSGAGVGPDTQYF.

The chain has TRBV5-4 and TRBJ1-6, with TRBD1 identical over 7 bases. From germline, CDR1 is SGHNT and CDR2 YYREEE (reference sequence). J gave up 10 bases and V 0 bases, and 4 bases lay outside the gene matches. This CDR3 comprises 14 residues. CDR3 loop: CASSLGTGYSPLHF. The CDR3 coding sequence is TGTGCCAGCAGCTTGGGGACAGGTTACTCACCCCTCCACTTT.

The chain uses TRBV19 and TRBJ1-2; 9 bases map to TRBD1. From germline, CDR1 is LNHDA and CDR2 SQIVND (reference sequence). The CDR3 spans 14 residues. Germline trimming cut 6 bases from V and 3 bases from J; bases unmatched to any gene: 5. This CDR3 reads CASRGQGSYYGYTF. As DNA, the CDR3 is TGTGCCAGTAGGGGACAGGGCTCGTACTATGGCTACACCTTC.

For the CDR3, the DNA is TGTGCCAGCAGCTTATTTATTTTCGGGGGTGGAAACACCATATATTTT. Its translation: CASSLFIFGGGNTIYF. This sequence joins TRBV11-2 and TRBJ1-3; perhaps TRBD1 as D (5 bases). Germline assignment: CDR1 SGHAT and CDR2 FQNNGV. With 2 bases removed from V and 3 bases from J, the gap between germline ends came to 14 bases. The CDR3 extends over 16 amino acids.